Listed below are T cell receptor beta chains from one sample, sequenced in a study of relationships among human T cell subsets. TCRdb ran MiXCR on the multiplex PCR reads and lists one entry per CDR3 protein. This sample yields fewer than 5,500 distinct CDR3 sequences, of which 60% to 70% are seen a single time; more than 55% belongs to the top ten. Sequences were obtained from CD8+ T cells sorted from blood. The receptors were sampled from a man aged 35-49 years in good health. The CDR3 runs from the conserved cysteine through the conserved F or W. D genes are given only for firm matches. Size is stated for part of the rows, as once, few or many counts, or as a class when the clone is expanded.

J: TRBJ2-4; size: -; V: TRBV11-2; length: 15; D: -; DNA: TGTGCCAGCAGCTTAGTCGCAGGGGAACGAAACATTCAGTACTTC; CDR3: CASSLVAGERNIQYF
J: TRBJ2-6; size: -; V: TRBV5-4; length: 15; D: TRBD1; DNA: TGCGCCAGCAGCGGGACAGGGGACGGGGCCAACGTCCTGACTTTC; CDR3: CASSGTGDGANVLTF
J: TRBJ2-1; size: -; V: TRBV11-2; length: 14; D: -; DNA: TGTGCCAGCAGCTCCCCAGGAGGGATCAATGAGCAGCTCTTC; CDR3: CASSSPGGINEQLF
J: TRBJ2-5; size: -; V: TRBV7-9; length: 16; D: TRBD2; DNA: TGTGCCAGCAGCTTAATCAGCGGGAGGGCCTCAGAGACCCAGTACTTC; CDR3: CASSLISGRASETQYF
J: TRBJ2-7; size: -; V: TRBV5-4; length: 12; D: -; DNA: TGTGCCAGCAGCTTGAAGAGGGGAGAGCAGTACTTC; CDR3: CASSLKRGEQYF
J: TRBJ2-5; size: few; V: TRBV28; length: 16; D: TRBD2; DNA: TGTGCCAGCAGCCGCCCCGCGACTAGCGGGGAAGAGACCCAGTACTTC; CDR3: CASSRPATSGEETQYF
J: TRBJ1-4; size: -; V: TRBV11-2; length: 15; D: -; DNA: TGTGCCAGCACCGTAGGGGCCGCAAATAATGAAAAACTGTTTTTT; CDR3: CASTVGAANNEKLFF
J: TRBJ2-7; size: -; V: TRBV14; length: 13; D: -; DNA: TGTGCCAGCAGCCCGTACGGGGCCTACGAGCAGTACTTC; CDR3: CASSPYGAYEQYF
J: TRBJ1-5; size: -; V: TRBV27; length: 13; D: -; DNA: TGTGCCAGCAGTTTATTTCTAAATCAGCCCCAGCATTTT; CDR3: CASSLFLNQPQHF
J: TRBJ2-1; size: once; V: TRBV29-1; length: 20; D: TRBD2; DNA: TGCAGCGTTGAAGAGTGGTCTGATGATAGCGGGTCCCACTCCTACAATGAGCAGTTCTTC; CDR3: CSVEEWSDDSGSHSYNEQFF
J: TRBJ1-5; size: -; V: TRBV7-2; length: 13; D: -; DNA: TGTGCCAGCAGCCTGACTAGCAATCAGCCCCAGCATTTT; CDR3: CASSLTSNQPQHF
J: TRBJ2-1; size: medium-sized; V: TRBV29-1; length: 14; D: -; DNA: TGCAGCGTGCCGGACCTAAAGAGGGGCGATGAGCAGTTCTTC; CDR3: CSVPDLKRGDEQFF
J: TRBJ1-1; size: few; V: TRBV11-2; length: 13; D: TRBD1; DNA: TGTGCCAGCAGCTACGGACAGGTAAATGAAGCTTTCTTT; CDR3: CASSYGQVNEAFF
J: TRBJ2-7; size: -; V: TRBV11-1; length: 15; D: TRBD1; DNA: TGTGCCAGCAGCTTATTGCGGACAGGGGGCTACGAGCAGTACTTC; CDR3: CASSLLRTGGYEQYF
J: TRBJ2-4; size: few; V: TRBV15; length: 12; D: -; DNA: TGTGCCACCAGCAGAGCGAGAGGCATTCAGTACTTC; CDR3: CATSRARGIQYF
J: TRBJ2-1; size: -; V: TRBV6-6; length: 13; D: -; DNA: TGTGCCAGCAGTTACGGACAGTACAATGAGCAGTTCTTC; CDR3: CASSYGQYNEQFF
J: TRBJ2-5; size: -; V: TRBV11-2; length: 12; D: -; DNA: TGTGCCAGCAGCTTAGATCGGGAGACCCAGTACTTC; CDR3: CASSLDRETQYF
J: TRBJ2-3; size: few; V: TRBV11-2; length: 14; D: -; DNA: TGTGCCAGCAGCTTAGGACGACCACTGGATACGCAGTATTTT; CDR3: CASSLGRPLDTQYF
J: TRBJ2-3; size: -; V: TRBV20-1; length: 13; D: -; DNA: TGCAGTGCTAGGAGCGGGACATCGGATACGCAGTATTTT; CDR3: CSARSGTSDTQYF
J: TRBJ2-7; size: -; V: TRBV27; length: 13; D: -; DNA: TGTGCCAGCAGTTTAGGGATGAATTACGAGCAGTACTTC; CDR3: CASSLGMNYEQYF
J: TRBJ1-1; size: -; V: TRBV29-1; length: 12; D: -; DNA: TGCAGCGTAAGACGAAGGGACACTGAAGCTTTCTTT; CDR3: CSVRRRDTEAFF
J: TRBJ1-4; size: -; V: TRBV11-2; length: 16; D: -; DNA: -; CDR3: CASSSHLSGPGEKLFF
J: TRBJ2-3; size: -; V: TRBV12-3/TRBV12-4; length: 16; D: -; DNA: TGTGCCAGCAGTACGTCCGACAGAGCTAGCACAGATACGCAGTATTTT; CDR3: CASSTSDRASTDTQYF
J: TRBJ2-3; size: few; V: TRBV7-9; length: 12; D: -; DNA: TGTGCCAGCAGCTCCTGGTGGGATACGCAGTATTTT; CDR3: CASSSWWDTQYF
J: TRBJ2-6; size: -; V: TRBV30; length: 15; D: -; DNA: TGTGCCTGGAGTCAGGATGGCTCTGGGGCCAACGTCCTGACTTTC; CDR3: CAWSQDGSGANVLTF
J: TRBJ2-5; size: -; V: TRBV6-1; length: 13; D: -; DNA: TGTGCCAGCAGTTACAGCAGGGCTGAGACCCAGTACTTC; CDR3: CASSYSRAETQYF
J: TRBJ1-6; size: -; V: TRBV4-1; length: 14; D: -; DNA: TGTGCCAGCAGCCACCACAGATATAATTCACCCCTCCACTTT; CDR3: CASSHHRYNSPLHF
J: TRBJ2-7; size: -; V: TRBV11-1; length: 14; D: TRBD1; DNA: TGTGCCAGCAGTAACCGGAGGGACAGGGACGAGCAGTACTTC; CDR3: CASSNRRDRDEQYF
J: TRBJ2-1; size: -; V: TRBV27; length: 13; D: TRBD2; DNA: TGTGCCAGCAGCGGGACTAGCGTCAATGAGCAGTTCTTC; CDR3: CASSGTSVNEQFF
J: TRBJ2-7; size: -; V: TRBV11-2; length: 13; D: -; DNA: TGTGCCAGCAGCTTTCCAGGGTCCTACGAGCAGTACTTC; CDR3: CASSFPGSYEQYF
J: TRBJ2-7; size: -; V: TRBV29-1; length: 12; D: -; DNA: TGCAGCGTGGCAGACGATACCTACGAGCAGTACTTC; CDR3: CSVADDTYEQYF
J: TRBJ2-7; size: medium-sized; V: TRBV20-1; length: 20; D: TRBD2; DNA: TGCAGTGCTAGAGATTCATTCCTTTCGGGGGGAGCACTAGACTCCTACGAGCAGTACTTC; CDR3: CSARDSFLSGGALDSYEQYF
J: TRBJ2-1; size: -; V: TRBV7-9; length: 15; D: TRBD2; DNA: TGTGCCAGCAGCTTAGTTCTAGCGGGAGAGAATGAGCAGTTCTTC; CDR3: CASSLVLAGENEQFF
J: TRBJ2-3; size: -; V: TRBV19; length: 17; D: TRBD1; DNA: TGTGCCAGTAGTATAGTGGGACAGGGGCTTAGCACAGATACGCAGTATTTT; CDR3: CASSIVGQGLSTDTQYF
J: TRBJ2-7; size: -; V: TRBV28; length: 15; D: TRBD1; DNA: TGTGCCAGCAGCCCCGGACAGGGACTCTTCTACGAGCAGTACTTC; CDR3: CASSPGQGLFYEQYF
J: TRBJ1-5; size: few; V: TRBV7-9; length: 14; D: TRBD1; DNA: TGTGCCAGCAGCTCGACAGGGGGCCCGGCAGCCCCAGCATTT; CDR3: CASSSTGGPAAPAF
J: TRBJ2-3; size: once; V: TRBV10-3; length: 15; D: TRBD1; DNA: TGTGCCATCAGTCGACAGGGCGCTAGCACAGATACGCAGTATTTT; CDR3: CAISRQGASTDTQYF
J: TRBJ2-4; size: few; V: TRBV27; length: 13; D: -; DNA: TGTGCCAGCAGTACGGCCCTCAAAAACATTCAGTACTTC; CDR3: CASSTALKNIQYF
J: TRBJ1-5; size: -; V: TRBV27; length: 13; D: -; DNA: TGTGCCAGCAGCCCGGCCCTAGGACAGCCCCAGCATTTT; CDR3: CASSPALGQPQHF
J: TRBJ1-1; size: -; V: TRBV5-7; length: 15; D: -; DNA: TGTGCCAGCAGCCTTCCGGGGGCAGAGGGTACTGAAGCTTTCTTT; CDR3: CASSLPGAEGTEAFF
J: TRBJ2-5; size: -; V: TRBV20-1; length: 14; D: -; DNA: TGCAGTGCTAGACCGGGACACGGAGGGGAGACCCAGTACTTC; CDR3: CSARPGHGGETQYF
J: TRBJ2-1; size: -; V: TRBV5-1; length: 14; D: -; DNA: TGCGCCAGCAGCTTGGTACTAGCTTCCAATGAGCAGTTCTTC; CDR3: CASSLVLASNEQFF
J: TRBJ2-2; size: once; V: TRBV11-2; length: 13; D: -; DNA: TGTGCCAGCAGCCGACCAGGGTCCGGGGAGCTGTTTTTT; CDR3: CASSRPGSGELFF
J: TRBJ2-1; size: -; V: TRBV12-3/TRBV12-4; length: 15; D: -; DNA: TGTGCCAGCAGTTTAGACGTAAATCTTGGCAATGAGCAGTTCTTC; CDR3: CASSLDVNLGNEQFF
J: TRBJ2-1; size: -; V: TRBV28; length: 14; D: -; DNA: TGTGCCAGCAGTTTAGCCTTAGAGAACAATGAGCAGTTCTTC; CDR3: CASSLALENNEQFF
J: TRBJ2-5; size: -; V: TRBV10-3; length: 13; D: TRBD1; DNA: TGTGCCATCAGTTTGGGACAGGGAGAGACCCAGTACTTC; CDR3: CAISLGQGETQYF
J: TRBJ1-6; size: -; V: TRBV27; length: 13; D: -; DNA: TGTGCCGGCGGAGAGTCCTATAATTCACCCCTCCACTTT; CDR3: CAGGESYNSPLHF
J: TRBJ2-5; size: -; V: TRBV28; length: 15; D: TRBD1; DNA: TGTGCCAGCAGTTTGCATGACAGGGGTCAAGAGACCCAGTACTTC; CDR3: CASSLHDRGQETQYF